This T cell receptor beta chain was retrieved from a study of blood T cell repertoires in COVID-19. Turning to the study itself: COVID-19 samples, acute and convalescent, were from the United States, Italy and Spain. Nucleic acid was either cDNA or gDNA, and it came from T cells, B-cell-depleted T cells, or PBMCs.

The germline V and J ends were trimmed by 3 bases and 7 bases, with 18 bases remaining between them. CDR1 MDHEN and CDR2 SYDVKM come from the germline V gene. The CDR3 runs to 16 residues. Authors' data handling: Amplified reference gene primers provided the basis for estimating nucleated cell counts. Sequencing used immunoSEQ multiplex PCR; TCRdb keeps in-frame clones, though not all of them. V, J and clone size derive from that table, while D and trimming were established from the DNA sequence. The repertoire holds a few hundred thousand clones, with about 87% as singletons. Residents of 24 US areas, aged roughly 18 to 89 years, made up the participants.

This chain uses TRBV28 with TRBJ1-4; D may be TRBD1 (6 bases). The sample was PBMCs or T cells enriched from blood (not recorded which). This sequence originates from a man in his forties or fifties in a cohort exposed to, infected with or recovered from COVID-19 (not recorded which). The CDR3 nucleotides read TGTGCCAGCAGTTTCCAATGGGACACTGTATCTGAAAAACTGTTTTTT. Protein sequence: CASSFQWDTVSEKLFF. Full variable domain (missing parts from reference TRBV28 and TRBJ1-4): DVKVTQSSRYLVKRTGEKVFLECVQDMDHENMFWYRQDPGLGLRLIYFSYDVKMKEKGDIPEGYSVSREKKERFSLILESASTNQTSMYLCASSFQWDTVSEKLFFGSGTQLSVL.